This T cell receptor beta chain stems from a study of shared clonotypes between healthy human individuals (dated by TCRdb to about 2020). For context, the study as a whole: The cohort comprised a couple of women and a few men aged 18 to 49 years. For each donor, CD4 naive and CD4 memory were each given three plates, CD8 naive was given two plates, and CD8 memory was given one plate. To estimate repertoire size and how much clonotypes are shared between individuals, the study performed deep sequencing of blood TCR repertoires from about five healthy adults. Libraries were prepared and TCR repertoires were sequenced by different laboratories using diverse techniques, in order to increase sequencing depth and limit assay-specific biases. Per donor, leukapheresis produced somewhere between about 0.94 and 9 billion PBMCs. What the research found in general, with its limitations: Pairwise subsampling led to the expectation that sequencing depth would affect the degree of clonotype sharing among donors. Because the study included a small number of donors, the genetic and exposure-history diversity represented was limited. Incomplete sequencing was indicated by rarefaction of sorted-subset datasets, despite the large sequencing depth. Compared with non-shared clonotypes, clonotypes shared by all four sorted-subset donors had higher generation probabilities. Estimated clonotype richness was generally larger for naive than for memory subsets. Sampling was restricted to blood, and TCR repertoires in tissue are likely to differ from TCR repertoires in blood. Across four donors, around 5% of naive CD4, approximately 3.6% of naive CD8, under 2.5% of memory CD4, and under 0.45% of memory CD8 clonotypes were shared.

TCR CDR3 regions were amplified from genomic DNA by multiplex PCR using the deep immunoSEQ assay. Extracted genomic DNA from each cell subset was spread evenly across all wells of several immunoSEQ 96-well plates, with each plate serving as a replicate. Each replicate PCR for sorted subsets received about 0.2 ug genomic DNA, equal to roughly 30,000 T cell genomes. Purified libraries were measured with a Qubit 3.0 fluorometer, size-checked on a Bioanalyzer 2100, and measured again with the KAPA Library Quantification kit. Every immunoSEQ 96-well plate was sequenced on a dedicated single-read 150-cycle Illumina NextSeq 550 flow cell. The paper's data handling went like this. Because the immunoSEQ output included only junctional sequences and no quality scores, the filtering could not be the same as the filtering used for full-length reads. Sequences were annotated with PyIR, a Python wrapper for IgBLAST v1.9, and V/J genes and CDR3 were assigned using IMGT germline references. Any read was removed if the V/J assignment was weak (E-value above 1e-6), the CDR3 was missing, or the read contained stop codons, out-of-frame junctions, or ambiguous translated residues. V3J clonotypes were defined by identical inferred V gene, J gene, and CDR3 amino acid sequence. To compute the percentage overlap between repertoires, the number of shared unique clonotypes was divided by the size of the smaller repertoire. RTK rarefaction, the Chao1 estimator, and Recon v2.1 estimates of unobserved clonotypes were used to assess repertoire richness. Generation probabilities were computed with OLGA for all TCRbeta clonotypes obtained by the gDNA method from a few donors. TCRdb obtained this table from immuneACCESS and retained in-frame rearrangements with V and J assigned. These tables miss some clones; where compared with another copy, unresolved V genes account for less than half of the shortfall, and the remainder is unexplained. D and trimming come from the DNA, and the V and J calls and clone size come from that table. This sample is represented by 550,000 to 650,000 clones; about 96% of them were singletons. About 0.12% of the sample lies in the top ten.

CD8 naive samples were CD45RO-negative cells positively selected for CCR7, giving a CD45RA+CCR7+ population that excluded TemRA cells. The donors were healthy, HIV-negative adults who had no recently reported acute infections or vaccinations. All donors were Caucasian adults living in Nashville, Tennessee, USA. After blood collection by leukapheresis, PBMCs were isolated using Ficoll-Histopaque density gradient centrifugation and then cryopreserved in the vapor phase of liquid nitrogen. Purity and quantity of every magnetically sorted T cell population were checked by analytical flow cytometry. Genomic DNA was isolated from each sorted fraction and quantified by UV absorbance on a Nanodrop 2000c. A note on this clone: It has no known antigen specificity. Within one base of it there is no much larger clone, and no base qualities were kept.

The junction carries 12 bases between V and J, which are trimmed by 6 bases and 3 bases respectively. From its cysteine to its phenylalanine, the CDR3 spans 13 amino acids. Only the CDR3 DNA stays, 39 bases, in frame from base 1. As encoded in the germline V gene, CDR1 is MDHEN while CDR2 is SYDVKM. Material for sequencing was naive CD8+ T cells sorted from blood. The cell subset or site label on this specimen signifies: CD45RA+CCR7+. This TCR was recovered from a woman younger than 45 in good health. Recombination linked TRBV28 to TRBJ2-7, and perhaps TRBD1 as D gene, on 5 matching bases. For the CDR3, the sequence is CASRQAHDYEQYF. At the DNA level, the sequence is TGTGCCAGCAGACAGGCACACGACTACGAGCAGTACTTC.